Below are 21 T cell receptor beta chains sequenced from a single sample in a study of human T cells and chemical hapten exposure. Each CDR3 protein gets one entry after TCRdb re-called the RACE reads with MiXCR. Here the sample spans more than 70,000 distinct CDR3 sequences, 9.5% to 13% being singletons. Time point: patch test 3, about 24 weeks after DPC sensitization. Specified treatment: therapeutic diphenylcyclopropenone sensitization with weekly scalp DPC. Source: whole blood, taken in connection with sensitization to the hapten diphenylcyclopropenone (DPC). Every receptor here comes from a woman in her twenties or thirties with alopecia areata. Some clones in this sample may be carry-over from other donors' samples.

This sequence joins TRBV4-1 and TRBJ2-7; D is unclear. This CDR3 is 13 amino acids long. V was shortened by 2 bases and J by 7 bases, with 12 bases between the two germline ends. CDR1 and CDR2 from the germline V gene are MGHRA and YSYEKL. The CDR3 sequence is CASSQFVSREQYV. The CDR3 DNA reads TGCGCCAGCAGCCAATTTGTCTCCCGAGAGCAGTACGTC.

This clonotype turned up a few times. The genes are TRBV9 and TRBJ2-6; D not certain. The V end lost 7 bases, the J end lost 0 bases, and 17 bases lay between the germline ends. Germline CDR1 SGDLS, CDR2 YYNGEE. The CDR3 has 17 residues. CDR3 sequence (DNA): TGTGCCAGCTCTCGGCTGGGCCGCACCTCTGGGGCCAACGTCCTGACTTTC. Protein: CASSRLGRTSGANVLTF.

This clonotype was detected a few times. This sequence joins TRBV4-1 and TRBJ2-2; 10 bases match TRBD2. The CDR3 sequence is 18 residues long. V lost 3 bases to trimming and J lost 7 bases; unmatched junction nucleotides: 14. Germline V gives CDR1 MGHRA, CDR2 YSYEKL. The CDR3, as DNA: TGCGCCAGCAGCCAGGCCCTAAGCGGGGGGGCCTCGAACGGGGAGCTGTTTTTT. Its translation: CASSQALSGGASNGELFF.

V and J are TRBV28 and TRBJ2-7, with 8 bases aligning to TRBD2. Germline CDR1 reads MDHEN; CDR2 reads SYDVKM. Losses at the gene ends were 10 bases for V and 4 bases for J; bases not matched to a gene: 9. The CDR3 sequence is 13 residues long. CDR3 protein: CAIRRTSSYEQYF. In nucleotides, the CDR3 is TGTGCCATCCGAAGGACTAGCAGTTACGAGCAGTACTTC.

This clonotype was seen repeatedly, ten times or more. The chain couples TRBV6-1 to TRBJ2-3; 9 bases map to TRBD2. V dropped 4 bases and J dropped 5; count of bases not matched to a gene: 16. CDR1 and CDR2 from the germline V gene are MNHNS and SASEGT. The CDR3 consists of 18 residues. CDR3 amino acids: CASSAEGWLYSGGDTQYF. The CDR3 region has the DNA TGTGCCAGCAGTGCTGAAGGGTGGCTATATAGCGGGGGAGATACGCAGTATTTT.

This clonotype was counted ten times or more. CDR3 bases: TGTGCCAGCATTCAGACAGGGGGCTCCTACGAGCAGTACGTC. Its translation is CASIQTGGSYEQYV. V is TRBV6-1 and J is TRBJ2-7, with 9 bases matching TRBD1. Looked up from germline, CDR1 is MNHNS and CDR2 is SASEGT. This CDR3 has 14 amino acids. V dropped 7 bases and J dropped 0; count of bases not matched to a gene: 4.

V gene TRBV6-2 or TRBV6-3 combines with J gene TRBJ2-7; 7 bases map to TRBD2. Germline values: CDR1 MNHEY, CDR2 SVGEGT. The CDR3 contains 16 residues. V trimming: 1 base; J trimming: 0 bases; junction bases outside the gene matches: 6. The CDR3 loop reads CASSYYGGGNSYEQYF. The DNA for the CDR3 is TGTGCCAGCAGTTACTACGGGGGAGGGAACTCCTACGAGCAGTACTTC.

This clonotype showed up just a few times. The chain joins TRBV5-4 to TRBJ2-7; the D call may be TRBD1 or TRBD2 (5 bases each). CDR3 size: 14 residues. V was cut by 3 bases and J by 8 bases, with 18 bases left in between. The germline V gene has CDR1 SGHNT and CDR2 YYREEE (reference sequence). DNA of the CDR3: TGTGCCAGCAGCTCGGTAGGGACCCGACAAAAGCAGTACTTC. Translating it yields CASSSVGTRQKQYF.

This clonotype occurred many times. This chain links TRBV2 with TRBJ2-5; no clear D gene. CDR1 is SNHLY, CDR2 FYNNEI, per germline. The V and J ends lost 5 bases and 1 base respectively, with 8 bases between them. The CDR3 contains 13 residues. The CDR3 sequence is CASSSQPQETQYF. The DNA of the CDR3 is TGTGCCAGCAGTAGTCAACCCCAAGAGACCCAGTACTTC.

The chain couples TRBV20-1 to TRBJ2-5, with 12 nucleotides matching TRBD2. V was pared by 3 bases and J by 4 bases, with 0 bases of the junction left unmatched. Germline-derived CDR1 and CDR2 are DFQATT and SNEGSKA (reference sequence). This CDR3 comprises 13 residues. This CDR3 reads CSARTSGRETQYF. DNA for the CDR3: TGCAGTGCTAGGACTAGCGGGAGAGAGACCCAGTACTTC.

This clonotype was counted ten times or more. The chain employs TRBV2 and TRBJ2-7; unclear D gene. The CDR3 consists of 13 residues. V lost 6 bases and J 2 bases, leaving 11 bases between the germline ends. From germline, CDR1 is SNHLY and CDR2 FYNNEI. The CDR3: CASRNYRTYEQYF. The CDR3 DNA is TGTGCCAGCAGGAACTACCGAACCTACGAGCAGTACTTC.

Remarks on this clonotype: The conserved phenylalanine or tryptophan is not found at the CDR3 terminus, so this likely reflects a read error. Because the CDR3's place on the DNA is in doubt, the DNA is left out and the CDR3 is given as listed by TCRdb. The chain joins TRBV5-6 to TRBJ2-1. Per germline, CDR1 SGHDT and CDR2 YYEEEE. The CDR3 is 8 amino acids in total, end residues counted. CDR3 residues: CASSSAVL.

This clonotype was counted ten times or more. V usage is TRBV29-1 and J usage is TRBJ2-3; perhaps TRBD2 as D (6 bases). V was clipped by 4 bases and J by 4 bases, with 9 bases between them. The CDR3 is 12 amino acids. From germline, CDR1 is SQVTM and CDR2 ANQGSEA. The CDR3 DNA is TGCAGCGTTGCCAGGGAGGCAGATACGCAGTATTTT. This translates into CSVAREADTQYF.

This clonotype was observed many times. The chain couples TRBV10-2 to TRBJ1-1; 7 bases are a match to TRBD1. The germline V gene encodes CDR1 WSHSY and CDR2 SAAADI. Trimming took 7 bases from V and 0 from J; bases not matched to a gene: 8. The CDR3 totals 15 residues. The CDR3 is CASNGQEYMNTEAFF. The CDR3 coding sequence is TGCGCCAGCAATGGACAGGAGTACATGAACACTGAAGCTTTCTTT.

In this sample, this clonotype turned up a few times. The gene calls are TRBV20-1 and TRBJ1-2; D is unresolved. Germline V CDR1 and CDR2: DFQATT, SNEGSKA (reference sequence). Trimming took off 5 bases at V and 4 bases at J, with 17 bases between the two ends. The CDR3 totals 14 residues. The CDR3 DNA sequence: TGCAGTGCTGCCAGATCCACCACCTCCTATGGCTACACCTTC. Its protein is CSAARSTTSYGYTF.

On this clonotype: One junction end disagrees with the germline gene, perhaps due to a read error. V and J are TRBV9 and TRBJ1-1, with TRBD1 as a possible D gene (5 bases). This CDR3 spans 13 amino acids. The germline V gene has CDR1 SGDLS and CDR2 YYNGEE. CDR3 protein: CASSGGDGTEAIF. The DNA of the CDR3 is TGTGCCAGCAGCGGAGGGGACGGGACTGAAGCTATCTTT.

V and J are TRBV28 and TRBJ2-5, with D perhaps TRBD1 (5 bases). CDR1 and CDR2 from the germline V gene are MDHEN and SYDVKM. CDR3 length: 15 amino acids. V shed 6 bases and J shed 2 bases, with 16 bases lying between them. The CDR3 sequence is CASRGQRLGQETQYF. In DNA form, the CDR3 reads TGTGCCAGCAGGGGGCAGAGACTCGGACAAGAGACCCAGTACTTC.

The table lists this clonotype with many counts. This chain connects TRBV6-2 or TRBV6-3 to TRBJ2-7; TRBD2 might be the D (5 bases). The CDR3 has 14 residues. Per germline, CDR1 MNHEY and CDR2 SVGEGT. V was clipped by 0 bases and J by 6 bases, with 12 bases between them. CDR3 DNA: TGTGCCAGCAGTTACTCTCGGACTCCCAGCGAGCAGTACTTC. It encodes CASSYSRTPSEQYF.

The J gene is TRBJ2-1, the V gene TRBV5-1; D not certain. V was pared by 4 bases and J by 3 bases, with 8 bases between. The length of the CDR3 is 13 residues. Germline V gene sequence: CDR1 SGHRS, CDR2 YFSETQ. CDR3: CASSPPNYNEQFF. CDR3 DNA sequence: TGCGCCAGCAGCCCCCCGAACTACAATGAGCAGTTCTTC.

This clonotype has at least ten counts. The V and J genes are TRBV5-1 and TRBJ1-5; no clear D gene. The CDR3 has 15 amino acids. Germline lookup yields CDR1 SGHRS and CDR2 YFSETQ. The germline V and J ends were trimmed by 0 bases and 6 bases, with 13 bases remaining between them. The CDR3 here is CASSLGGGSFQPQHF. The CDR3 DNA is TGCGCCAGCAGCTTGGGTGGAGGGTCATTTCAGCCCCAGCATTTT. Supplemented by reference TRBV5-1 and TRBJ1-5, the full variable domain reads KAGVTQTPRYLIKTRGQQVTLSCSPISGHRSVSWYQQTPGQGLQFLFEYFSETQRNKGNFPGRFSGRQFSNSRSEMNVSTLELGDSALYLCASSLGGGSFQPQHFGDGTRLSIL.

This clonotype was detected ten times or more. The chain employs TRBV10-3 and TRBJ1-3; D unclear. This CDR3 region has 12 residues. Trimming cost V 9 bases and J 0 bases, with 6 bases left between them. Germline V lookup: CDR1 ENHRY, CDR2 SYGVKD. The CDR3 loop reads CAIKGSGNTIYF. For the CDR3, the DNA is TGTGCCATTAAGGGCTCTGGAAACACCATATATTTT.